This entry is about one T cell receptor (beta chain). The authors' processing: Estimation of nucleated cell counts was performed using reference gene primer amplification. Sequencing was performed with immunoSEQ multiplex PCR; in TCRdb, only in-frame clones are kept and a portion is missing. The D gene and trimming were derived from the DNA, and the V and J assignments and clone size from that table. This table holds approximately 400,000 clones, roughly 92% found once. The sample belongs to a study of blood T cell repertoires in COVID-19. Study summary: Sites in the United States, Italy and Spain provided acute and convalescent COVID-19 samples.

Cohorts were assigned according to the clinical history that participants reported. People in the exposed group encountered a COVID-19 case within 2 weeks before entering the study. The length of the CDR3 is 17 residues. The trim removed 5 bases at V and 3 bases at J, leaving 11 bases unmatched. Germline assignment: CDR1 MNHEY and CDR2 SMNVEV (reference sequence). The V gene is TRBV27, the J gene TRBJ1-1; 11 positions match TRBD1. The specimen was PBMCs or T cells enriched from blood (not recorded which). The origin of this receptor is a middle-aged woman who had been exposed to COVID-19. The CDR3 region has the DNA TGTGCCAGCAGTCCTGGACAGGGGGCGGTCTCATACACTGAAGCTTTCTTT. Amino acids: CASSPGQGAVSYTEAFF.